Detailed here is one T cell receptor (beta chain). This entry is derived from a study of blood T cell repertoires in COVID-19. In the study overall: The cDNA or gDNA used as material had been derived from T cells, B-cell-depleted T cells, or PBMCs.

Generated by immunoSEQ multiplex PCR, the TCRdb table keeps only in-frame clones and is missing some. The profile shows about 320,000 clones, roughly 90% of them singletons. Cohorts were assigned according to the clinical history that participants reported. Recovery meant two consecutive negative NP/OP PCR tests, professional clearance, or resolved symptoms. Germline loops: CDR1 MNHNY, CDR2 SVGAGI (reference sequence). CDR3 length: 14 amino acids. V was shortened by 6 bases and J by 3 bases, with 12 bases between the two germline ends. This clonotype was obtained from a man aged 55 to 69 who had recovered from COVID-19. The sequenced material came from PBMCs or T cells enriched from blood (not recorded which). The rearrangement joins TRBV6-6 to TRBJ2-1, with D possibly TRBD2 on 5 matching bases. For the CDR3, the DNA is TGTGCCAGCAGACCTACTAGGGACTACAATGAGCAGTTCTTC. Translating gives CASRPTRDYNEQFF.